The 8 T cell receptor beta chains listed next were all sequenced from one sample in a study of cytomegalovirus exposure and HLA in healthy donors. With 60 Vbeta and 13 Jbeta primers, the PCR was carried out. Method: immunoSEQ multiplex PCR; TCRdb's copy keeps in-frame clones and lacks some. The sample holds approximately 140,000 clones, approximately 78% seen once. The sample consisted of PBMCs. The receptor set was obtained from a man aged 18 to 29 in good health and CMV-seropositive.

The CDR3: CASSYPPYREQETQYF. In nucleotides, the CDR3 is TGTGCCAGCAGTTACCCACCCTACAGGGAACAAGAGACCCAGTACTTC. V usage is TRBV28 and J usage is TRBJ2-5; tentatively, D is TRBD1 (6 bases). V shed 4 bases and J shed 2 bases, with 17 bases lying between them. CDR1 MDHEN and CDR2 SYDVKM come from the germline V gene. The CDR3 totals 16 residues.

In regard to this clone: One junction end disagrees with the germline gene, perhaps due to a read error. The genes are TRBV6-6 and TRBJ1-1, with TRBD1 as a possible D gene (5 bases). The germline CDR1 and CDR2 sequences are MNHNY and SVGAGI (reference sequence). This CDR3 is 11 amino acids long. The CDR3 loop reads CASSSGVDSLF. The CDR3 DNA follows: TGTGCCAGCAGTTCGGGGGTTGACTCTCTCTTT.

V usage is TRBV2 and J usage is TRBJ1-2; D is possibly TRBD1 (6 bases). Germline V gene data show CDR1 as SNHLY and CDR2 as FYNNEI. CDR3 length: 15 residues. With 2 bases removed from V and 6 bases from J, the gap between germline ends came to 16 bases. The DNA for the CDR3 is TGTGCCAGCAGTGAATTCTGGACAGAGGGAAATGGCTACACCTTC. This codes for CASSEFWTEGNGYTF.

The chain is built from TRBV15 and TRBJ1-5; the D gene is possibly TRBD1 (5 bases). Deletions cut 1 base from V and 1 base from J, with 14 bases between. This CDR3 comprises 17 residues. CDR1 LNHNV and CDR2 YYDKDF come from the germline V gene (reference sequence). This CDR3 reads CATSRVPGPMSNQPQHF. CDR3 sequence (DNA): TGTGCCACCAGCAGAGTCCCAGGGCCCATGAGCAATCAGCCCCAGCATTTT.

V gene TRBV18 combines with J gene TRBJ1-1, with 7 nucleotides matching TRBD1. V gave up 2 bases and J gave up 1 base; unmatched junction bases: 7. The CDR3 totals 16 residues. The germline V gene encodes CDR1 KGHSH and CDR2 LQKENI. The CDR3 sequence: CASSPSGTAKNTEAFF. The CDR3 DNA reads as TGTGCCAGCTCACCATCCGGGACAGCTAAGAACACTGAAGCTTTCTTT.

The CDR3: CASSRNRGRSNQPQHF. The CDR3, as DNA: TGTGCCAGCAGTAGGAACAGGGGCCGTAGCAATCAGCCCCAGCATTTT. The gene calls are TRBV7-8 and TRBJ1-5, with TRBD1 matching 7 bases. The CDR3 consists of 16 residues. The V and J ends lost 6 bases and 0 bases, in that order; junction bases with no gene match: 8. Germline CDR1 SGHVS, CDR2 FQNEAQ.

The chain joins TRBV5-4 to TRBJ2-7, with TRBD2 matching over 12 bases. Trimming cost V 0 bases and J 6 bases; bases outside gene matches: 4. The CDR3 has 15 residues. Germline CDR1 and CDR2: SGHNT and YYREEE (reference sequence). The CDR3 spells CASSLAGLAGREQYF. CDR3 coding DNA: TGTGCCAGCAGCTTGGCTGGACTAGCGGGACGCGAGCAGTACTTC. Looking up the rest from reference TRBV5-4 and TRBJ2-7 gives the full variable domain: ETGVTQSPTHLIKTRGQQVTLRCSSQSGHNTVSWYQQALGQGPQFIFQYYREEENGRGNFPPRFSGLQFPNYSSELNVNALELDDSALYLCASSLAGLAGREQYFGPGTRLTVT.

Concerning this clone itself: Sequence at one end of the junction differs from germline and may be a read error. The V gene is TRBV5-1, the J gene TRBJ2-5; D is possibly TRBD2 (6 bases). The CDR3 is 15 amino acids. From germline, CDR1 is SGHRS and CDR2 YFSETQ. For the CDR3, the DNA is TGCGCCAGCAGCTTGGTCGGGGGTTCGGAAGAGACCCCGTACTTC. This translates into CASSLVGGSEETPYF.